The 20 T cell receptor beta chains below were found in one sample sequenced in a study of blood T cell repertoires in COVID-19. Sequencing used immunoSEQ multiplex PCR; TCRdb keeps in-frame clones, though not all of them. The sample holds 65,000 or so clones, almost 85% seen once. The specimen was peripheral blood. The source is a man aged 55 to 70 with acute or convalescent COVID-19.

The chain carries TRBV6-6 and TRBJ2-1; 10 bases line up with TRBD2. Per germline, CDR1 MNHNY and CDR2 SVGAGI (reference sequence). Trimming took 6 bases from V and 2 from J; bases not matched to a gene: 7. CDR3 length: 16 residues. The CDR3 nucleotides read TGTGCCAGCAGGTCCGGACTAGCGGAGGCCTACAATGAGCAGTTCTTC. Its translation is CASRSGLAEAYNEQFF.

The chain links TRBV18 to TRBJ2-3; TRBD2 might be the D (6 bases). V was shortened by 5 bases and J by 3 bases, with 24 bases between the two germline ends. Germline-derived CDR1 and CDR2 are KGHSH and LQKENI. CDR3 size: 18 residues. This CDR3 is CASSALAPLISNTDTQYF. The CDR3 nucleotides are TGTGCCAGCTCAGCACTAGCCCCGTTAATCTCGAATACAGATACGCAGTATTTT.

The V call is TRBV19, the J call TRBJ1-2; 7 nucleotides match TRBD1. From germline, CDR1 is LNHDA and CDR2 SQIVND (reference sequence). The trim removed 8 bases at V and 4 bases at J, leaving 13 bases unmatched. This CDR3 is 15 amino acids long. CDR3 residues: CASSKQGLVPYGYTF. CDR3 DNA: TGTGCCAGTTCTAAACAGGGGTTAGTCCCCTATGGCTACACCTTC.

The chain carries TRBV6-5 and TRBJ1-1, with unresolved D. The V gene lost 8 bases and the J gene lost 0 bases, with 16 bases spanning the gap. This CDR3 is built from 15 residues. Germline-derived CDR1 and CDR2 are MNHEY and SVGAGI. In DNA, the CDR3 is TGTGCCAGCTTGCCCCTCCTAGGTATGAACACTGAAGCTTTCTTT. The encoded protein is CASLPLLGMNTEAFF.

The V gene is TRBV10-3, the J gene TRBJ2-2; 11 nucleotides line up with TRBD2. The CDR3 runs 15 residues. Germline V gene lookup returns CDR1 ENHRY and CDR2 SYGVKD. V trimming: 10 bases; J trimming: 1 base; junction bases outside the gene matches: 5. The CDR3 protein is CASTGLAGNTGELFF. DNA of the CDR3: TGTGCCAGCACTGGACTAGCGGGGAACACCGGGGAGCTGTTTTTT.

The gene calls are TRBV2 and TRBJ1-2; no definite D call. CDR3 size: 11 residues. CDR1 is SNHLY and CDR2 is FYNNEI in the germline V gene. Trimming took off 6 bases at V and 8 bases at J, with 10 bases between the two ends. The CDR3 sequence is CASSPSRGYTF. Here the CDR3 DNA reads TGTGCCAGCAGCCCCTCACGGGGCTACACCTTC.

The chain is built from TRBV5-1 and TRBJ2-1; possible D gene TRBD2, 6 bases. The V gene lost 3 bases and the J gene lost 7 bases, with 14 bases spanning the gap. Germline CDR1 is SGHRS and CDR2 is YFSETQ. There are 14 residues in the CDR3. This CDR3 reads CASSSHSRGNEQFF. The CDR3, as DNA: TGCGCCAGCAGCTCCCATTCCCGGGGGAATGAGCAGTTCTTC. Together with reference TRBV5-1 and TRBJ2-1, the CDR3 gives the full variable domain: KAGVTQTPRYLIKTRGQQVTLSCSPISGHRSVSWYQQTPGQGLQFLFEYFSETQRNKGNFPGRFSGRQFSNSRSEMNVSTLELGDSALYLCASSSHSRGNEQFFGPGTRLTVL.

The V gene is TRBV5-3, the J gene TRBJ1-5; TRBD1 might be the D (5 bases). TRBV5-3 is an ORF, and what it does is uncertain. Trimming stripped 4 bases from V and 3 bases from J, with 17 bases between. This CDR3 contains 16 residues. The CDR3 loop is CARSGLWGEVNQPQHF. The DNA of the CDR3 is TGTGCCAGAAGCGGCCTGTGGGGGGAAGTCAATCAGCCCCAGCATTTT.

This clone is labeled as medium-sized. The genes are TRBV15 and TRBJ2-3; D remains ambiguous. This CDR3 spans 16 amino acids. CDR1 is LNHNV and CDR2 is YYDKDF in the germline V gene (reference sequence). V lost 0 bases and J 1 base, leaving 11 bases between the germline ends. The DNA of the CDR3 is TGTGCCACCAGCAGAGACCTGTCTCCTGGCACAGATACGCAGTATTTT. Translated, it gives CATSRDLSPGTDTQYF.

The J gene is TRBJ1-5, the V gene TRBV6-1, with D possibly being TRBD1 (6 bases). Trimming removed 0 bases from V and 9 bases from J, with 15 bases in between. CDR3 length equals 15 residues. In germline, CDR1 is MNHNS, CDR2 SASEGT. The CDR3 is CASSEAAQGPWPQHF. For the CDR3, the DNA is TGTGCCAGCAGTGAAGCCGCACAGGGCCCATGGCCCCAGCATTTT.

V is TRBV5-4 and J is TRBJ1-6, with D unresolved. V lost 4 bases and J lost 7, with 12 bases in between. Germline V gene sequence: CDR1 SGHNT, CDR2 YYREEE (reference sequence). The length of the CDR3 is 14 residues. The CDR3 here is CASSVKSGNSPLHF. The CDR3 coding sequence is TGTGCCAGCAGCGTTAAAAGCGGAAATTCACCCCTCCACTTT. Filled out from reference TRBV5-4 and TRBJ1-6, the complete variable domain reads ETGVTQSPTHLIKTRGQQVTLRCSSQSGHNTVSWYQQALGQGPQFIFQYYREEENGRGNFPPRFSGLQFPNYSSELNVNALELDDSALYLCASSVKSGNSPLHFGNGTRLTVT.

The J gene is TRBJ2-7, the V gene TRBV9, with TRBD1 matching over 9 bases. In germline, CDR1 is SGDLS, CDR2 YYNGEE. V shed 4 bases and J 3 bases; nucleotides not matched to a gene: 5. This CDR3 comprises 14 residues. CDR3 in amino acids: CASSPPGQGYEQYF. The CDR3 region has the DNA TGTGCCAGCAGCCCCCCGGGACAGGGCTACGAGCAGTACTTC. The full variable domain, rest sourced from reference TRBV9 and TRBJ2-7, is DSGVTQTPKHLITATGQRVTLRCSPRSGDLSVYWYQQSLDQGLQFLIQYYNGEERAKGNILERFSAQQFPDLHSELNLSSLELGDSALYFCASSPPGQGYEQYFGPGTRLTVT.

The chain combines TRBV4-1 with TRBJ2-7; 9 nucleotides align to TRBD1. The CDR3 contains 14 residues. Unmatched junction bases numbered 6, after V lost 4 bases and J lost 5 bases. Germline CDR1 MGHRA, CDR2 YSYEKL. The CDR3 DNA reads as TGCGCCAGCAGCCGAGGACAGGGGCTTAACGAGCAGTACTTC. This gives the protein CASSRGQGLNEQYF.

Only one count was recorded for this clone. The rearrangement uses TRBV2 and TRBJ2-3; TRBD1 agrees at 7 bases. This CDR3 is 15 amino acids long. Unmatched junction bases numbered 12, after V lost 5 bases and J lost 7 bases. CDR1 and CDR2 (germline): SNHLY, FYNNEI. Here the CDR3 reads CASSIGQAQANTQYF. For the CDR3, the DNA is TGTGCCAGCAGTATTGGACAGGCCCAGGCCAATACGCAGTATTTT.

This chain connects TRBV5-1 to TRBJ2-1; possible D gene TRBD2, 5 bases. The CDR3 runs to 16 residues. Per germline, CDR1 SGHRS and CDR2 YFSETQ. The germline V and J ends were trimmed by 1 base and 0 bases, with 11 bases remaining between them. CDR3 loop: CASSLSAVSSYNEQFF. The CDR3 DNA is TGCGCCAGCAGCTTGTCAGCGGTAAGCTCCTACAATGAGCAGTTCTTC.

The chain uses TRBV5-1 and TRBJ2-5; TRBD2 matches at 7 bases. This CDR3 spans 15 amino acids. V lost 0 bases and J lost 7; bases outside the gene matches: 9. CDR1 SGHRS and CDR2 YFSETQ come from the germline V gene. The CDR3 loop reads CASSLDAGVTGTQYF. The CDR3, as DNA: TGCGCCAGCAGCTTGGATGCGGGGGTAACCGGGACCCAGTACTTC.

The genes are TRBV14 and TRBJ1-1, with a weak D call TRBD1 (6 bases). Trimming pared 4 bases from V and 0 bases from J, leaving 15 bases between. This CDR3 contains 16 residues. Germline lookup yields CDR1 SGHDN and CDR2 FVKESK. CDR3 in amino acids: CASSPKIDRLNTEAFF. The CDR3 nucleotides are TGTGCCAGCAGCCCAAAAATCGACAGGTTGAACACTGAAGCTTTCTTT.

The V gene is TRBV29-1, the J gene TRBJ2-1; 7 bases align to TRBD2. Trimming at V came to 7 bases and at J to 4 bases, leaving 10 bases not matched to a gene. This CDR3 contains 14 residues. Germline V CDR1 and CDR2: SQVTM, ANQGSEA. CDR3 sequence (DNA): TGCAGCGCTGGGAGGGCTTTTCCTTACAATGAGCAGTTCTTC. It translates to CSAGRAFPYNEQFF.

This sequence joins TRBV27 and TRBJ2-3, with 7 bases aligning to TRBD2. CDR3 size: 18 residues. V lost 6 bases to trimming and J lost 0 bases; unmatched junction nucleotides: 15. Germline V lookup: CDR1 MNHEY, CDR2 SMNVEV (reference sequence). The CDR3 loop is CASSPVRWCGGSTDTQYF. Written as DNA, the CDR3 is TGTGCCAGCAGCCCCGTTCGGTGGTGCGGGGGTAGCACAGATACGCAGTATTTT.

The chain couples TRBV27 to TRBJ2-3; perhaps TRBD2 as D (6 bases). V lost 2 bases and J lost 4, with 19 bases in between. The CDR3 consists of 17 residues. Germline V gene lookup returns CDR1 MNHEY and CDR2 SMNVEV (reference sequence). The CDR3: CASSLIGRDPRADTQYF. CDR3 bases: TGTGCCAGCAGTTTAATCGGGAGAGACCCGCGGGCAGATACGCAGTATTTT.